This TCR beta chain was retrieved from a study of shared clonotypes between healthy human individuals. The germline gives CDR1 MNHEY, CDR2 SVGAGI. The CDR3 loop spans 15 amino acids. The J segment lost 4 bases and the V segment lost 6 bases, leaving 9 bases of the junction unmatched. Libraries were prepared by immunoSEQ multiplex PCR; TCRdb keeps only in-frame clonotypes and omits some of them. The sample records about 1.5 million clones, approximately 98% being singletons. Sample: naive CD4+ T cells sorted from blood. Subset noted: CD45RA+ positively selected. The receptor's source is a young man in good health. The rearrangement joins TRBV6-5 to TRBJ2-1; TRBD1 matches 7 bases. Here the CDR3 reads CASRADRANYNEQFF. In nucleotides, the CDR3 is TGTGCCAGCAGGGCAGACAGGGCGAATTACAATGAGCAGTTCTTC.